The next 31 T cell receptor beta chains were all read from a single sample in a study of blood T cell repertoires in COVID-19. TCRdb keeps only in-frame clones here, not all; method: immunoSEQ multiplex PCR. The data hold roughly 130,000 clones, with over 75% observed a single time. Sequenced sample: peripheral blood. All receptors come from an older woman with acute or convalescent COVID-19.

The chain joins TRBV9 to TRBJ2-1, with 12 bases lining up with TRBD1. The CDR3 spans 14 residues. Per germline, CDR1 SGDLS and CDR2 YYNGEE. V shed 3 bases and J 9 bases; nucleotides not matched to a gene: 4. The CDR3 is CASSARDRGLEQFF. CDR3 in DNA: TGTGCCAGCAGCGCCCGGGACAGGGGGCTTGAGCAGTTCTTC.

The chain has TRBV20-1 and TRBJ1-1; 7 positions agree with TRBD1. V gave up 7 bases and J gave up 3 bases; unmatched junction bases: 2. Germline V gene data show CDR1 as DFQATT and CDR2 as SNEGSKA (reference sequence). The CDR3 is made up of 11 amino acids. This chain's CDR3 is CSGGTDTEAFF. Here the CDR3 DNA reads TGCAGTGGGGGGACAGACACTGAAGCTTTCTTT.

The chain has TRBV7-2 and TRBJ2-1, with D possibly TRBD2 on 6 matching bases. The germline gives CDR1 SGHTA, CDR2 FQGNSA. The CDR3 has 13 amino acids. V was clipped by 5 bases and J by 9 bases, with 14 bases between them. CDR3 in amino acids: CASSRDWIAEQFF. In nucleotides, the CDR3 is TGTGCCAGCAGCAGGGACTGGATCGCTGAGCAGTTCTTC.

The chain carries TRBV5-1 and TRBJ2-1, with 7 bases identical to TRBD2. V lost 0 bases and J lost 9; bases outside the gene matches: 15. The CDR3 sequence is 17 residues long. Germline values: CDR1 SGHRS, CDR2 YFSETQ. The CDR3 is CASSLGLMTAGEVEQFF. CDR3 sequence (DNA): TGCGCCAGCAGCTTGGGCTTGATGACGGCGGGAGAAGTTGAGCAGTTCTTC.

This rearrangement joins TRBV11-1 to TRBJ1-2, with D hard to call. This CDR3 is built from 13 residues. The germline V gene has CDR1 SGHAT and CDR2 FQDESV (reference sequence). Trimming stripped 5 bases from V and 8 bases from J, with 15 bases between. In DNA form, the CDR3 reads TGTGCCAGCAGCCGAGGGTTGGGCCTAGGCTACACCTTC. Protein sequence: CASSRGLGLGYTF. Full variable domain (missing parts from reference TRBV11-1 and TRBJ1-2): EAEVAQSPRYKITEKSQAVAFWCDPISGHATLYWYRQILGQGPELLVQFQDESVVDDSQLPKDRFSAERLKGVDSTLKIQPAELGDSAMYLCASSRGLGLGYTFGSGTRLTVV.

V is TRBV27 and J is TRBJ1-5; D not certain. Germline V gene lookup returns CDR1 MNHEY and CDR2 SMNVEV (reference sequence). Trimming left V 6 bases short and J 5 bases short, with 14 bases between. CDR3 size: 14 residues. CDR3 DNA sequence: TGTGCCAGCAGGCCAATAGACTCCTATCAGCCCCAGCATTTT. This codes for CASRPIDSYQPQHF.

This chain joins TRBV7-9 and TRBJ2-3; possibly TRBD2 for D (6 bases). V lost 11 bases, J lost 4 bases, and 16 bases lay in between. Germline-derived CDR1 and CDR2 are SEHNR and FQNEAQ (reference sequence). The CDR3 covers 13 residues. The chain's CDR3 is CAAGGWRADTQYF. As DNA, the CDR3 is TGTGCCGCCGGAGGGTGGAGGGCAGATACGCAGTATTTT.

The chain employs TRBV28 and TRBJ2-5, with 10 bases fitting TRBD2. CDR3 length equals 13 residues. Germline CDR1 and CDR2: MDHEN and SYDVKM. Trimming cost V 5 bases and J 5 bases; bases outside gene matches: 2. CDR3 amino acids: CASSQREGETQYF. The DNA for the CDR3 is TGTGCCAGCAGTCAGCGGGAGGGGGAGACCCAGTACTTC.

V usage is TRBV11-3 and J usage is TRBJ1-3; D is unresolved. Germline V gives CDR1 SGHNT, CDR2 YENEEA. V lost 6 bases and J lost 3, with 9 bases in between. The CDR3 covers 13 residues. The CDR3 here is CASSSDFGNTIYF. The CDR3, as DNA: TGTGCCAGCAGTTCGGACTTTGGAAACACCATATATTTT.

The V and J genes are TRBV6-6 and TRBJ2-1; 7 bases map to TRBD1. Germline trimming cut 2 bases from V and 6 bases from J; bases unmatched to any gene: 10. The CDR3 contains 16 residues. Germline V gene sequence: CDR1 MNHNY, CDR2 SVGAGI (reference sequence). The CDR3 is CASSYVDRVTLNEQFF. CDR3 sequence (DNA): TGTGCCAGCAGTTACGTCGACAGGGTAACTCTCAATGAGCAGTTCTTC.

The J gene is TRBJ1-6, the V gene TRBV7-2, with unresolved D. The V end lost 0 bases, the J end lost 1 base, and 10 bases lay between the germline ends. The CDR3 covers 17 residues. CDR1 is SGHTA, CDR2 FQGNSA, per germline. The CDR3 nucleotides are TGTGCCAGCAGCTTAGCACTCCTCGTTTCCTATAATTCACCCCTCCACTTT. It translates to CASSLALLVSYNSPLHF.

In its sample, this clone was seen a few times. The CDR3 coding sequence is TGTGCCAGCAGGAGGGAGGCTGGAAACACCATATATTTT. Translated, it gives CASRREAGNTIYF. The chain couples TRBV11-2 to TRBJ1-3; D ambiguous. Germline loops: CDR1 SGHAT, CDR2 FQNNGV. The V and J ends lost 6 bases and 2 bases respectively, with 8 bases between them. The CDR3 contains 13 residues.

This clone was counted only a few times. The chain carries TRBV19 and TRBJ1-1; a possible D gene is TRBD1 (5 bases). This CDR3 region has 12 residues. V lost 6 bases, J lost 1 base, and 6 bases lay in between. Germline V gene sequence: CDR1 LNHDA, CDR2 SQIVND (reference sequence). This CDR3 is CASRDRNTEAFF. CDR3 bases: TGTGCCAGTAGAGACAGGAACACTGAAGCTTTCTTT. Variable domain in full (rest from reference TRBV19 and TRBJ1-1): DGGITQSPKYLFRKEGQNVTLSCEQNLNHDAMYWYRQDPGQGLRLIYYSQIVNDFQKGDIAEGYSVSREKKESFPLTVTSAQKNPTAFYLCASRDRNTEAFFGQGTRLTVV.

J is TRBJ2-7 and V is TRBV5-4, with D perhaps TRBD1 (6 bases). This CDR3 is built from 12 residues. Germline CDR1 and CDR2: SGHNT and YYREEE (reference sequence). The V end lost 0 bases, the J end lost 8 bases, and 9 bases lay between the germline ends. The CDR3, as DNA: TGTGCCAGCAGCTTGGTTGGGGGCAAGCAGTACGTC. It is translated as CASSLVGGKQYV.

The chain recombines TRBV7-2 with TRBJ2-2, with 11 bases aligning to TRBD2. CDR1 and CDR2 from the germline V gene are SGHTA and FQGNSA. The CDR3 contains 17 residues. V shed 3 bases and J 4 bases; nucleotides not matched to a gene: 7. The CDR3 nucleotides read TGTGCCAGCAGCTTTGTGTCTAGCGGGAGGATCACCGGGGAGCTGTTTTTT. It is translated as CASSFVSSGRITGELFF.

This chain connects TRBV12-5 to TRBJ2-1; D call uncertain. The CDR3 is 11 residues long. Per the germline V gene, CDR1 is LGHNT and CDR2 is FRNRAP. V was shortened by 7 bases and J by 4 bases, with 5 bases between the two germline ends. In nucleotides, the CDR3 is TGTGCTAGTGCCCAGTACAATGAGCAGTTCTTC. Translated, it gives CASAQYNEQFF.

Ten or more counts support this clone. The chain joins TRBV3-1 (or the pseudogene TRBV3-2) to TRBJ2-1; 7 bases line up with TRBD1. J was trimmed by 2 bases and V by 3 bases; bases with no gene match: 16. Germline values: CDR1 LGHDT, CDR2 YNNKEL (reference sequence). The CDR3 has 19 residues. CDR3 amino acids: CASSQATHRPGTAYNEQFF. The CDR3 DNA reads TGTGCCAGCAGCCAGGCCACGCACCGCCCCGGGACAGCCTACAATGAGCAGTTCTTC.

This clone was observed a few times. The chain combines TRBV5-1 with TRBJ1-5; 9 bases match TRBD1. After removal of 3 bases from V and 2 bases from J, the junction contained 0 bases not matched to a gene. This CDR3 has 14 residues. Per germline, CDR1 SGHRS and CDR2 YFSETQ. Here the CDR3 reads CASSWTGGNQPQHF. CDR3 nucleotides: TGCGCCAGCAGCTGGACAGGGGGCAATCAGCCCCAGCATTTT.

The rearrangement uses TRBV3-1 (or the pseudogene TRBV3-2) and TRBJ1-1; D is perhaps TRBD1 (6 bases). V gave up 2 bases and J gave up 1 base, with 11 bases separating them. CDR1 is LGHDT and CDR2 is YNNKEL in the germline V gene (reference sequence). This CDR3 comprises 15 residues. CDR3 protein: CASSQSGVRNTEAFF. The CDR3 nucleotides are TGTGCCAGCAGCCAATCAGGGGTGAGGAACACTGAAGCTTTCTTT.

This chain uses TRBV7-8 with TRBJ2-5, with D possibly matching TRBD1 (5 bases). The germline V gene encodes CDR1 SGHVS and CDR2 FQNEAQ. V dropped 1 base and J dropped 4 bases, with 7 bases sitting between them. This CDR3 comprises 13 residues. The CDR3 sequence is CASSLGRGETQYF. Written as DNA, the CDR3 is TGTGCCAGCAGCTTAGGAAGGGGAGAGACCCAGTACTTC.

The chain employs TRBV19 and TRBJ2-3, with 11 positions matching TRBD2. The CDR3 is 16 amino acids. Germline V gene sequence: CDR1 LNHDA, CDR2 SQIVND (reference sequence). With 6 bases clipped from V and 4 bases from J, the junction kept 9 bases outside the gene matches. The CDR3 here is CASSTLLAGVADTQYF. For the CDR3, the DNA is TGTGCCAGTAGCACCCTACTAGCGGGAGTCGCAGATACGCAGTATTTT.

The J gene is TRBJ1-4, the V gene TRBV4-2; D is unresolved. CDR1 LGHNA and CDR2 YNFKEQ come from the germline V gene. The CDR3 consists of 12 residues. V dropped 0 bases and J dropped 8 bases, with 4 bases sitting between them. The CDR3 bases are TGTGCCAGCAGCCAAGAGGGCGAAAAACTGTTTTTT. Translating it yields CASSQEGEKLFF.

The chain is built from TRBV19 and TRBJ1-1; D gene uncertain. The V gene's germline CDR1 is LNHDA and CDR2 SQIVND (reference sequence). The CDR3 loop spans 15 amino acids. V was shortened by 5 bases and J by 2 bases, with 15 bases between the two germline ends. DNA of the CDR3: TGTGCCAGTAGTCTTAACCCAGGATTAAACACTGAAGCTTTCTTT. As protein: CASSLNPGLNTEAFF.

The rearrangement joins TRBV28 to TRBJ2-1; TRBD2 agrees at 14 bases. The junction had 11 bases not matched to a gene; V was cut back by 6 bases and J by 7 bases. Germline loops: CDR1 MDHEN, CDR2 SYDVKM. This CDR3 has 17 amino acids. This CDR3 reads CASSPGLAGEGRNEQFF. CDR3 bases: TGTGCCAGCAGCCCGGGACTAGCGGGAGAGGGTCGGAATGAGCAGTTCTTC.

The chain employs TRBV18 and TRBJ2-3; maybe TRBD1 (6 bases). Germline CDR1 is KGHSH and CDR2 is LQKENI. The CDR3 has 14 amino acids. The V and J ends lost 4 bases and 0 bases respectively, with 8 bases between them. The CDR3 loop reads CASSQGVSTDTQYF. CDR3 nucleotides: TGTGCCAGCTCACAGGGGGTAAGCACAGATACGCAGTATTTT.

This clone was seen only once. The gene calls are TRBV7-9 and TRBJ1-2; no definite D call. Deletions cut 1 base from V and 6 bases from J, with 15 bases between. Germline assignment: CDR1 SEHNR and CDR2 FQNEAQ (reference sequence). This CDR3 is built from 15 residues. CDR3 in amino acids: CASSLDVRPSDGYTF. CDR3 bases: TGTGCCAGCAGCTTAGACGTCAGGCCCTCAGATGGCTACACCTTC.

CDR3 sequence (DNA): TGTGCCTGTCGATCGGGGAGCTCTGGAAACACCATATATTTT. The encoded protein is CACRSGSSGNTIYF. The gene calls are TRBV30 and TRBJ1-3; D is undetermined. The ends were cut back, 6 bases at V and 0 bases at J, with 12 bases in the middle. CDR1 GTSNPN and CDR2 SVGIG come from the germline V gene (reference sequence). The CDR3 loop spans 14 amino acids.

This clone appeared once. V and J are TRBV7-9 and TRBJ1-1, with no clear D. Germline assignment: CDR1 SEHNR and CDR2 FQNEAQ (reference sequence). CDR3 length: 14 residues. V was cut by 1 base and J by 0 bases, with 6 bases left in between. CDR3 protein: CASSLVLMNTEAFF. In DNA form, the CDR3 reads TGTGCCAGCAGCTTAGTCCTTATGAACACTGAAGCTTTCTTT.

The chain carries TRBV15 and TRBJ2-1, with 8 positions matching TRBD2. Per germline, CDR1 LNHNV and CDR2 YYDKDF (reference sequence). CDR3 length: 16 amino acids. Losses at the gene ends were 0 bases for V and 7 bases for J; bases not matched to a gene: 8. CDR3: CATSRDWSGGQNEQFF. CDR3 coding DNA: TGTGCCACCAGCAGAGATTGGAGCGGGGGTCAGAATGAGCAGTTCTTC.

This chain links TRBV9 with TRBJ2-7, with D perhaps TRBD1 (6 bases). This CDR3 is 13 amino acids long. The germline V gene encodes CDR1 SGDLS and CDR2 YYNGEE. The V end was cut by 2 bases, the J end by 6 bases, with 12 bases between. The chain's CDR3 is CASSVQGTGEQYF. The CDR3 nucleotides are TGTGCCAGCAGCGTCCAGGGGACGGGCGAGCAGTACTTC.

V usage is TRBV6-5 and J usage is TRBJ1-4; no definite D call. CDR1 is MNHEY and CDR2 is SVGAGI in the germline V gene. The CDR3 covers 13 residues. V lost 7 bases and J 8 bases, leaving 14 bases between the germline ends. The CDR3 DNA sequence: TGTGCCAGCACCCCGGGGTCAAAGGAAAAACTGTTTTTT. Residues: CASTPGSKEKLFF.